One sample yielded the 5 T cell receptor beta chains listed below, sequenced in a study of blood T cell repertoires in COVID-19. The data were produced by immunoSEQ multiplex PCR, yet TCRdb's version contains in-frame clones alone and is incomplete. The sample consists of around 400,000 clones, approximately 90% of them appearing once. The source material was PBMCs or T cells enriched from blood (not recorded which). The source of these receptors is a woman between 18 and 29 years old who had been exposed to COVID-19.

The CDR3 nucleotides read TGTGCCTGGAGTACACTAGCGGGGGGCTACAATGAGCAGTTCTTC. It yields the protein CAWSTLAGGYNEQFF. This rearrangement joins TRBV30 to TRBJ2-1; 12 bases fit TRBD2. Germline V lookup: CDR1 GTSNPN, CDR2 SVGIG (reference sequence). There are 15 residues in the CDR3. V gave up 2 bases and J gave up 3 bases; unmatched junction bases: 2.

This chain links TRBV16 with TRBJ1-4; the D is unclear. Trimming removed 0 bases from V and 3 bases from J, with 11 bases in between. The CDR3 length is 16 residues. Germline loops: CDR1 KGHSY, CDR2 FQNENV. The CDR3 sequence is CASSQSSPRANEKLFF. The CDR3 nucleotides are TGTGCCAGCAGCCAATCGAGTCCCCGGGCTAATGAAAAACTGTTTTTT.

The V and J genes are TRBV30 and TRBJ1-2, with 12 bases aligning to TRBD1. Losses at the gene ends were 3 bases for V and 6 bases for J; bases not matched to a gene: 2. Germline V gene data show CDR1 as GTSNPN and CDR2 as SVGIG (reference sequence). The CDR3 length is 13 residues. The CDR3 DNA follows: TGTGCCTGGAGGGGACAGGGGGCAGATGGCTACACCTTC. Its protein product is CAWRGQGADGYTF.

CDR3 DNA sequence: TGTGCCAGCAGTTACGGTCGGCTAGCGGGGGGAGATACGCAGTATTTT. It is translated as CASSYGRLAGGDTQYF. This rearrangement joins TRBV6-5 to TRBJ2-3, with 11 nucleotides matching TRBD2. The length of the CDR3 is 16 residues. CDR1 and CDR2 (germline): MNHEY, SVGAGI. V shed 2 bases, J shed 5 bases, and the junction held 6 bases outside the gene matches.

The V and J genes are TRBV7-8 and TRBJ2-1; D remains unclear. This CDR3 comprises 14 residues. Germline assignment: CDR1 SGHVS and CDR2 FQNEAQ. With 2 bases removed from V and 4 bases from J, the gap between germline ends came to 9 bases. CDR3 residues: CASSLLQFYNEQFF. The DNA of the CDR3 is TGTGCCAGCAGCTTACTACAGTTTTACAATGAGCAGTTCTTC.